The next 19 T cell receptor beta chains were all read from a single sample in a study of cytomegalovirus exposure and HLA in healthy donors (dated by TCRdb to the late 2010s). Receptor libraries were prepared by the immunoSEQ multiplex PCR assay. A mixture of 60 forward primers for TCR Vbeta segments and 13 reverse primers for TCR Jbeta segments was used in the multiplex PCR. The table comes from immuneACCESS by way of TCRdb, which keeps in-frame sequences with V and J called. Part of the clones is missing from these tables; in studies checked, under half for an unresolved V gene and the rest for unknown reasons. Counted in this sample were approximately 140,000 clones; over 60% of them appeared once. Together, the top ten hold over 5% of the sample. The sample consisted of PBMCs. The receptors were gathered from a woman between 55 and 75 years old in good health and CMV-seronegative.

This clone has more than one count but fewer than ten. CDR3 protein: CASSLTGVPYNEQFF. Here the CDR3 DNA reads TGCGCCAGCAGCTTGACGGGAGTTCCCTACAATGAGCAGTTCTTC. The rearrangement links TRBV5-1 to TRBJ2-1; D may be TRBD2 (6 bases). V was shortened by 1 base and J by 2 bases, with 10 bases between the two germline ends. This CDR3 region has 15 residues. Germline CDR1 SGHRS, CDR2 YFSETQ. The full variable domain, with the rest looked up from reference TRBV5-1 and TRBJ2-1, is KAGVTQTPRYLIKTRGQQVTLSCSPISGHRSVSWYQQTPGQGLQFLFEYFSETQRNKGNFPGRFSGRQFSNSRSEMNVSTLELGDSALYLCASSLTGVPYNEQFFGPGTRLTVL.

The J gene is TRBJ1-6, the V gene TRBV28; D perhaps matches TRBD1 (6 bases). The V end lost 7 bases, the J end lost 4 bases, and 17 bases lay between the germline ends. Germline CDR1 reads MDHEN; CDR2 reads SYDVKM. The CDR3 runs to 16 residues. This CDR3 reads CASNPRLGQYNSPLHF. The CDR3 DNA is TGTGCCAGCAACCCCCGCCTGGGACAATATAATTCACCCCTCCACTTT. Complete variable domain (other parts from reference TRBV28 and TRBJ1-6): DVKVTQSSRYLVKRTGEKVFLECVQDMDHENMFWYRQDPGLGLRLIYFSYDVKMKEKGDIPEGYSVSREKKERFSLILESASTNQTSMYLCASNPRLGQYNSPLHFGNGTRLTVT.

CDR3 sequence (DNA): TGTGCCAGCGCTCGGGACACCAACACCGGGGAGCTGTTTTTT. Amino acid sequence: CASARDTNTGELFF. J is TRBJ2-2 and V is TRBV28; D is perhaps TRBD1 (6 bases). Germline values: CDR1 MDHEN, CDR2 SYDVKM. The CDR3 consists of 14 residues. Trimming took 8 bases from V and 2 from J, leaving 12 bases between them.

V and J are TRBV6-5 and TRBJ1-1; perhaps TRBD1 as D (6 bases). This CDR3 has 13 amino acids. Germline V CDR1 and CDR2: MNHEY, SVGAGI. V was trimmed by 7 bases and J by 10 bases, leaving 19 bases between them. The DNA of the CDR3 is TGTGCCAGCACTTCCGCCGGGGGGCTGGGAGCTTTCTTT. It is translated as CASTSAGGLGAFF.

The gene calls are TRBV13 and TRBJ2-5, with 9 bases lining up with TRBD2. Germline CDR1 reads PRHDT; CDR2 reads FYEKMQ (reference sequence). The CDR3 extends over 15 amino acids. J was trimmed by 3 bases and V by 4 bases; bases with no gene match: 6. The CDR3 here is CASSSGGGAEETQYF. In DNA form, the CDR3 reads TGTGCCAGCAGCTCGGGCGGGGGGGCCGAAGAGACCCAGTACTTC. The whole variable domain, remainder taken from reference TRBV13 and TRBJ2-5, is AAGVIQSPRHLIKEKRETATLKCYPIPRHDTVYWYQQGPGQDPQFLISFYEKMQSDKGSIPDRFSAQQFSDYHSELNMSSLELGDSALYFCASSSGGGAEETQYFGPGTRLLVL.

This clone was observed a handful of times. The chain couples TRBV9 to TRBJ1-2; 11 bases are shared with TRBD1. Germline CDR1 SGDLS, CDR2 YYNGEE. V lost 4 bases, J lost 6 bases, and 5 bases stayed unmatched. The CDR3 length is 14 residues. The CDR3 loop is CASSPGQGAHGYTF. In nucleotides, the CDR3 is TGTGCCAGCAGCCCCGGACAGGGGGCCCATGGCTACACCTTC.

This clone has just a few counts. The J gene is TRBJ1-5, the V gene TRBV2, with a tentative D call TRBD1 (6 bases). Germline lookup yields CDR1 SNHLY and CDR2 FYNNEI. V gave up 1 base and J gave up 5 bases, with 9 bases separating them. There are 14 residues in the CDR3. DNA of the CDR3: TGTGCCAGCAGTGAAGGGCAGGGGTATCAGCCCCAGCATTTT. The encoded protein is CASSEGQGYQPQHF.

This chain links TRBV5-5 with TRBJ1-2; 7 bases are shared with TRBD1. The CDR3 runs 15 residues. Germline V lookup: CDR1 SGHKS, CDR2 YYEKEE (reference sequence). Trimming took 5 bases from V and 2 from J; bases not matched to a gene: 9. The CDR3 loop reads CASRTGTVKNYGYTF. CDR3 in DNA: TGTGCCAGCAGGACCGGGACAGTAAAAAACTATGGCTACACCTTC.

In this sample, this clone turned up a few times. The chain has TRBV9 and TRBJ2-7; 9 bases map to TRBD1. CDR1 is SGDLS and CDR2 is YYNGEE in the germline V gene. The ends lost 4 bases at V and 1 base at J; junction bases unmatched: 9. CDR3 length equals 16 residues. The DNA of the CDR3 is TGTGCCAGCAGCCTCACCCCGACAGGGGGGTCCTACGAGCAGTACTTC. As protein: CASSLTPTGGSYEQYF.

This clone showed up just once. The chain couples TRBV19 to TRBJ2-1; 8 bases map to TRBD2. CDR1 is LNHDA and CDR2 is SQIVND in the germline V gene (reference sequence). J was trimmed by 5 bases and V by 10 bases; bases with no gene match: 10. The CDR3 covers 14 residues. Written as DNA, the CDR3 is TGTGCCACAAGCACTAGCGGACTAAACAATGAGCAGTTCTTC. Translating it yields CATSTSGLNNEQFF.

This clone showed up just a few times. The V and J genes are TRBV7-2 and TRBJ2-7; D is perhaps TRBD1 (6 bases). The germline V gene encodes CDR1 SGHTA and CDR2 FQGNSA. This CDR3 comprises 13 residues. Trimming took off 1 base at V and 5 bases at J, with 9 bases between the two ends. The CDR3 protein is CASSLGRGHEQYF. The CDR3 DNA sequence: TGTGCCAGCAGCTTAGGCAGGGGTCACGAGCAGTACTTC.

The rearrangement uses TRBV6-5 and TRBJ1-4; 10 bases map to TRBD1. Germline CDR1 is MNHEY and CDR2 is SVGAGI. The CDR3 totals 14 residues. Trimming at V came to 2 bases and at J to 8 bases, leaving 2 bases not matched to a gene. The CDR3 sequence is CASSYRDRGEKLFF. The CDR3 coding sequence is TGTGCCAGCAGTTACCGGGACAGGGGCGAAAAACTGTTTTTT.

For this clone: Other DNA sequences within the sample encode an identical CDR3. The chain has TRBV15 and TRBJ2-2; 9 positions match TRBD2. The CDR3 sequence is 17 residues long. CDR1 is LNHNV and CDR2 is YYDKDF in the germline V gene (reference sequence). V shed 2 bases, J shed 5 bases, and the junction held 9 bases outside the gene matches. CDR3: CATSRLLSGGPTGELFF. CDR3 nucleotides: TGTGCCACCAGCAGACTTCTTAGCGGGGGACCAACCGGGGAGCTGTTTTTT.

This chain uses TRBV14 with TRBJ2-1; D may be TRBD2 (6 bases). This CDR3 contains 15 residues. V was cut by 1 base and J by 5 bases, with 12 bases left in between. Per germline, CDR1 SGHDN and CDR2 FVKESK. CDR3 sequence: CASSQVGGGNNEQFF. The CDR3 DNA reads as TGTGCCAGCAGCCAAGTCGGGGGTGGAAACAATGAGCAGTTCTTC.

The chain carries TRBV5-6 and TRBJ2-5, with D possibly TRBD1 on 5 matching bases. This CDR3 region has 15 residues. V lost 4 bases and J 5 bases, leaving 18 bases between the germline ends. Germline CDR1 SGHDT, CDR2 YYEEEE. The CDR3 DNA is TGTGCCAGCAGCCTGGCAGGGCGCCGGGTGGAGACCCAGTACTTC. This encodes CASSLAGRRVETQYF.

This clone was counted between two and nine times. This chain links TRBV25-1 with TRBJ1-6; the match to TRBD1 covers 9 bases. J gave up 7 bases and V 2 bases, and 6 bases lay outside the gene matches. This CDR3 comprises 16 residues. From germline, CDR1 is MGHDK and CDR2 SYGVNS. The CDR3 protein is CASSEVGTGTNSPLHF. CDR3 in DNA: TGTGCCAGCAGTGAAGTTGGGACAGGGACCAATTCACCCCTCCACTTT.

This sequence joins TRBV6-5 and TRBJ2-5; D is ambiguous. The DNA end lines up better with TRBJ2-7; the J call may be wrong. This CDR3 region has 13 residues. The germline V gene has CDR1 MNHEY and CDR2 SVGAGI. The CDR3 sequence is CATATPNSYEQYF. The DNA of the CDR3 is TGTGCCACCGCGACTCCCAACTCCTACGAGCAGTACTTC.

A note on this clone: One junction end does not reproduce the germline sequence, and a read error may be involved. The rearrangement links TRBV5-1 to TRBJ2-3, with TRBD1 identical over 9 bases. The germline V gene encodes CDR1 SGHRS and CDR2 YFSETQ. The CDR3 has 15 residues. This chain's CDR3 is CANSTGQGYEDTQYF. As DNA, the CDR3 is TGCGCCAACAGCACCGGACAGGGGTATGAAGATACGCAGTATTTT.

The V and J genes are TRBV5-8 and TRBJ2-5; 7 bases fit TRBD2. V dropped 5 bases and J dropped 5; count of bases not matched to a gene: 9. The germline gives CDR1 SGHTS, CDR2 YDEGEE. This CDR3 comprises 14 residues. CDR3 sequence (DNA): TGTGCCAGCAGTCCCGCTGGGGGAGGGGAGACCCAGTACTTC. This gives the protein CASSPAGGGETQYF.